These 23 T cell receptor beta chains were all obtained from the same sample, sequenced in a study of T-cell reconstitution after alpha-beta-depleted transplantation in children. During its preparation, the TCRbeta library received unique molecular identifiers. TCRdb recomputed calls from the PCR reads with MiXCR, one row per CDR3 protein. The sample yields roughly 100,000 distinct CDR3 sequences, about 6.8% seen once. The sample here was PBMCs, taken before TCRalphabeta/CD19-depleted stem cell transplant. These TCRs come from a boy aged 2 to 10 with acute lymphoblastic leukemia, due to receive a stem cell transplant.

This clonotype was counted only a few times. The chain is built from TRBV20-1 and TRBJ2-7; 9 bases are shared with TRBD2. V shed 1 base and J 2 bases; nucleotides not matched to a gene: 3. Per germline, CDR1 DFQATT and CDR2 SNEGSKA (reference sequence). The CDR3 is 14 residues long. CDR3 nucleotides: TGCAGTGCTAGAGCTAGCGGGGTCACCTACGAGCAGTACTTC. Residues: CSARASGVTYEQYF.

This clonotype was counted ten times or more. V and J are TRBV9 and TRBJ2-2; D remains ambiguous. Per germline, CDR1 SGDLS and CDR2 YYNGEE. The V end was cut by 4 bases, the J end by 2 bases, with 9 bases between. The CDR3 spans 14 residues. CDR3 protein: CASSPGKNTGELFF. The DNA of the CDR3 is TGTGCCAGCAGCCCCGGAAAAAACACCGGGGAGCTGTTTTTT.

Many counts were recorded for this clonotype. The chain employs TRBV5-1 and TRBJ2-2, with TRBD1 identical over 9 bases. The CDR3 loop spans 15 amino acids. Trimming at V came to 5 bases and at J to 5 bases, leaving 7 bases not matched to a gene. The germline V gene encodes CDR1 SGHRS and CDR2 YFSETQ. The DNA for the CDR3 is TGCGCCAGCAGTTGGGGGACAGGGCCGACCGGGGAGCTGTTTTTT. The encoded protein is CASSWGTGPTGELFF.

Many counts were recorded for this clonotype. This rearrangement joins TRBV28 to TRBJ2-7, with TRBD1 identical over 7 bases. V gave up 4 bases and J gave up 3 bases; unmatched junction bases: 6. The CDR3 spans 14 residues. The germline V gene encodes CDR1 MDHEN and CDR2 SYDVKM. CDR3 sequence: CASSSRDSNYEQYF. CDR3 bases: TGTGCCAGCAGTTCCCGGGACAGCAACTACGAGCAGTACTTC.

The chain employs TRBV7-9 and TRBJ2-3; 10 nucleotides agree with TRBD2. This CDR3 comprises 17 residues. The germline gives CDR1 SEHNR, CDR2 FQNEAQ (reference sequence). After removal of 6 bases from V and 2 bases from J, the junction contained 11 bases not matched to a gene. The CDR3 region is CASSHPLLAGDTDTQYF. CDR3 bases: TGTGCCAGCAGTCATCCTCTTCTAGCGGGGGACACAGATACGCAGTATTTT.

The sample holds many counts of this clonotype. The CDR3 loop is CASSRHSTNTEAFF. The CDR3 DNA sequence: TGCGCCAGCAGCAGACACTCGACGAACACTGAAGCTTTCTTT. The rearrangement joins TRBV5-1 to TRBJ1-1; D is undetermined. Looked up from germline, CDR1 is SGHRS and CDR2 is YFSETQ. Trimming stripped 4 bases from V and 1 base from J, with 11 bases between. The CDR3 contains 14 residues.

This clonotype was detected a few times. The rearrangement links TRBV6-1 to TRBJ2-7; D may be TRBD1 or TRBD2 (6 bases each). The CDR3 loop spans 15 amino acids. The V end lost 6 bases, the J end lost 5 bases, and 20 bases lay between the germline ends. Germline values: CDR1 MNHNS, CDR2 SASEGT. Here the CDR3 reads CASRGTSGAADEQYF. DNA of the CDR3: TGTGCCAGCAGGGGGACATCGGGGGCGGCGGACGAGCAGTACTTC.

The DNA for the CDR3 is TGCAGTGCTAGAGGCTGGGGGGGAGGGAGCAATCAGCCCCAGCATTTT. The encoded protein is CSARGWGGGSNQPQHF. The chain couples TRBV20-1 to TRBJ1-5, with D perhaps TRBD1 (5 bases). Germline lookup yields CDR1 DFQATT and CDR2 SNEGSKA (reference sequence). The V and J ends lost 1 base and 1 base respectively, with 14 bases between them. The CDR3 is 16 amino acids.

This clonotype was observed many times. The genes are TRBV29-1 and TRBJ2-3, with 7 bases identical to TRBD1. The V gene end was trimmed by 3 bases and the J gene end by 3 bases; junction bases not matched to a gene: 12. CDR1 is SQVTM, CDR2 ANQGSEA, per germline. CDR3 length: 16 residues. CDR3 protein: CSVDSVGAGGTDTQYF. The CDR3, as DNA: TGCAGCGTTGACTCCGTGGGTGCAGGGGGTACAGATACGCAGTATTTT.

This clonotype was seen at least ten times. The chain links TRBV20-1 to TRBJ1-2; D not certain. This CDR3 is 12 amino acids long. Germline V CDR1 and CDR2: DFQATT, SNEGSKA (reference sequence). V gave up 2 bases and J gave up 4 bases, with 8 bases separating them. As DNA, the CDR3 is TGCAGTGCTAGACAGGTGTCCTATGGCTACACCTTC. Translated: CSARQVSYGYTF.

The table lists this clonotype with many counts. This chain uses TRBV27 with TRBJ1-2; D is perhaps TRBD1 (5 bases). Germline loops: CDR1 MNHEY, CDR2 SMNVEV (reference sequence). CDR3 length: 15 residues. V was cut by 3 bases and J by 5 bases, with 16 bases left in between. The CDR3 DNA follows: TGTGCCAGCAGTTTTACCCCGGGGCTTACTTATGGCTACACCTTC. Amino acid sequence: CASSFTPGLTYGYTF.

In its sample, this clonotype was seen many times. J is TRBJ2-7 and V is TRBV12-3 or TRBV12-4; D is undetermined. V was shortened by 5 bases and J by 2 bases, with 7 bases between the two germline ends. This CDR3 region has 12 residues. The CDR3 DNA reads TGTGCCAGCAGTCTCAAGACCTACGAGCAGTACTTC. It translates to CASSLKTYEQYF.

This clonotype was counted only a few times. The genes are TRBV27 and TRBJ2-3; 8 bases align to TRBD2. J gave up 1 base and V 1 base, and 4 bases lay outside the gene matches. Germline-derived CDR1 and CDR2 are MNHEY and SMNVEV (reference sequence). CDR3 length: 16 residues. CDR3 nucleotide sequence: TGTGCCAGCAGTTTATTAGGGCGGGGGGGCACAGATACGCAGTATTTT. Amino acids: CASSLLGRGGTDTQYF.

This clonotype has just a few counts. The chain recombines TRBV6-2 or TRBV6-3 with TRBJ2-7; possible D gene TRBD1, 6 bases. The CDR3 has 14 amino acids. Trimming pared 7 bases from V and 2 bases from J, leaving 15 bases between. From germline, CDR1 is MNHEY and CDR2 SVGEGT. CDR3 in amino acids: CASNSQGSPYEQYF. CDR3 nucleotides: TGTGCCAGCAACTCACAGGGATCCCCCTACGAGCAGTACTTC.

This clonotype was recorded many times. The chain carries TRBV6-1 and TRBJ2-7, with 8 bases matching TRBD1. V shed 4 bases and J 6 bases; nucleotides not matched to a gene: 5. CDR3 length: 13 amino acids. The germline CDR1 and CDR2 sequences are MNHNS and SASEGT. The CDR3 sequence is CASSGTGRSEQYF. CDR3 DNA sequence: TGTGCCAGCAGTGGGACAGGGCGCAGCGAGCAGTACTTC.

In this sample, this clonotype turned up many times. The rearrangement uses TRBV12-3 or TRBV12-4 and TRBJ1-2; D is unclear. Trimming shortened V by 7 bases and J by 6 bases, and 12 bases separated the two germline ends. The CDR3 spans 12 residues. This CDR3 is CASTPSGHGYTF. The CDR3 DNA reads as TGTGCCAGCACCCCGTCTGGTCATGGCTACACCTTC.

This clonotype appeared many times. J is TRBJ2-7 and V is TRBV4-3, with 7 bases identical to TRBD2. Losses at the gene ends were 1 base for V and 2 bases for J; bases not matched to a gene: 5. CDR1 and CDR2 from the germline V gene are LGHNA and YSLEER. The CDR3 contains 15 residues. CDR3 sequence (DNA): TGCGCCAGCAGCCAAGCGGCTAGCGGTCCCTACGAGCAGTACTTC. It yields the protein CASSQAASGPYEQYF.

This clonotype was detected many times. The chain combines TRBV12-3 or TRBV12-4 with TRBJ1-6, with D hard to call. The V end was cut by 6 bases, the J end by 7 bases, with 16 bases between. The CDR3 totals 15 residues. The CDR3 loop reads CASRGGSLTNSPLHF. DNA for the CDR3: TGTGCCAGCAGGGGCGGGAGTCTAACCAATTCACCCCTCCACTTT.

This clonotype was counted many times. The V gene is TRBV7-9, the J gene TRBJ1-1; D call uncertain. The germline gives CDR1 SEHNR, CDR2 FQNEAQ (reference sequence). Trimming stripped 5 bases from V and 0 bases from J, with 13 bases between. The CDR3 loop spans 15 amino acids. The CDR3, as DNA: TGTGCCAGCAGCACCCGGGGAGACTTGAACACTGAAGCTTTCTTT. Its protein is CASSTRGDLNTEAFF.

This clonotype was seen repeatedly, ten times or more. The chain is built from TRBV20-1 and TRBJ2-2, with D possibly being TRBD1 (6 bases). Trimming cost V 6 bases and J 6 bases, with 14 bases left between them. Germline lookup yields CDR1 DFQATT and CDR2 SNEGSKA (reference sequence). This CDR3 has 13 amino acids. The CDR3 nucleotides are TGCAGTGCCAGGGGCTCAGGCGCCGGGGAGCTGTTTTTT. It translates to CSARGSGAGELFF.

This clonotype was picked up many times. The chain uses TRBV2 and TRBJ2-7, with D unclear. V dropped 4 bases and J dropped 1 base, with 2 bases sitting between them. Germline CDR1 and CDR2: SNHLY and FYNNEI. The CDR3 is made up of 11 amino acids. The chain's CDR3 is CASSGSYEQYF. The CDR3 nucleotides read TGTGCCAGCAGTGGTTCCTACGAGCAGTACTTC.

The table lists this clonotype with many counts. V and J are TRBV12-3 or TRBV12-4 and TRBJ2-2; no firm D call. V lost 3 bases, J lost 0 bases, and 14 bases lay in between. This CDR3 contains 17 residues. In DNA, the CDR3 is TGTGCCAGCAGTTTTGCCCTCACGTTCGCGAACACCGGGGAGCTGTTTTTT. Its protein is CASSFALTFANTGELFF.

The chain has TRBV7-9 and TRBJ2-1; 9 nucleotides agree with TRBD2. This CDR3 region has 15 residues. Germline V gives CDR1 SEHNR, CDR2 FQNEAQ (reference sequence). Losses at the gene ends were 2 bases for V and 6 bases for J; bases not matched to a gene: 5. The DNA for the CDR3 is TGTGCCAGCAGCTTACGCGGGGGGGCCTCCAATGAGCAGTTCTTC. It yields the protein CASSLRGGASNEQFF.